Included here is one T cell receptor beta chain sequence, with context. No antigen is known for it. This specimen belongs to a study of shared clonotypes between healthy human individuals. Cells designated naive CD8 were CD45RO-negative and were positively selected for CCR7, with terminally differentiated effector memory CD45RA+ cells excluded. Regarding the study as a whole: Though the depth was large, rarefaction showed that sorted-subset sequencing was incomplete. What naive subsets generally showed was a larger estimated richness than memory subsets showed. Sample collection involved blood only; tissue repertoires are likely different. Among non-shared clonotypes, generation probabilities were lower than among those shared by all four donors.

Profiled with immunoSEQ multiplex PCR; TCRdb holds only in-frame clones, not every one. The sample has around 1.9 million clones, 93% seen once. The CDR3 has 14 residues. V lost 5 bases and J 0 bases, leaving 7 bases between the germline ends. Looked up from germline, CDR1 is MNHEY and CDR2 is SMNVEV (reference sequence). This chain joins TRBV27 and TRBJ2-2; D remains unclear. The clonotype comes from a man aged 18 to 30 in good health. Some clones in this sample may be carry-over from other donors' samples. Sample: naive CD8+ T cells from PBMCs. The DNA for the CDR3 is TGTGCCAGCAGTCTCCCACCGAACACCGGGGAGCTGTTTTTT. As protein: CASSLPPNTGELFF.